Below, 28 T cell receptor beta chains from the same sample are listed, as sequenced in a study of blood T cell repertoires in COVID-19. Profiled with immunoSEQ multiplex PCR; TCRdb holds only in-frame clones, not every one. The repertoire has about 43,000 clones, roughly 86% of them found once; the top ten carry approximately 15%. Specimen: peripheral blood. The source of these receptors is a man aged 55 to 69 with active COVID-19.

The rearrangement uses TRBV4-1 and TRBJ2-7, with 12 bases matching TRBD2. V shed 6 bases, J shed 4 bases, and the junction held 7 bases outside the gene matches. The length of the CDR3 is 15 residues. The V gene's germline CDR1 is MGHRA and CDR2 YSYEKL. The CDR3 loop reads CASRATSGRLYEQYF. The CDR3 nucleotides are TGCGCCAGCAGGGCTACTAGCGGGAGGCTGTACGAGCAGTACTTC.

V gene TRBV2 combines with J gene TRBJ1-2; D is undetermined. V lost 8 bases, J lost 4 bases, and 11 bases lay in between. The CDR3 spans 12 residues. CDR1 and CDR2 from the germline V gene are SNHLY and FYNNEI. In DNA form, the CDR3 reads TGTGCCAGCGAGCGAGGAAGCTATGGCTACACCTTC. Its translation is CASERGSYGYTF. Combining the CDR3 with reference TRBV2 and TRBJ1-2 gives the whole variable domain EPEVTQTPSHQVTQMGQEVILRCVPISNHLYFYWYRQILGQKVEFLVSFYNNEISEKSEIFDDQFSVERPDGSNFTLKIRSTKLEDSAMYFCASERGSYGYTFGSGTRLTVV.

This clone came up a few times. This rearrangement joins TRBV2 to TRBJ2-3; 10 bases are shared with TRBD2. The CDR3 runs to 16 residues. The V and J ends lost 8 bases and 9 bases, in that order; junction bases with no gene match: 17. Germline CDR1 SNHLY, CDR2 FYNNEI. This chain's CDR3 is CASRKASSGGSWTQYF. The CDR3 DNA is TGTGCCAGCCGAAAAGCCTCTAGCGGGGGCAGTTGGACGCAGTATTTT. The variable domain in full, completed from reference TRBV2 and TRBJ2-3, reads EPEVTQTPSHQVTQMGQEVILRCVPISNHLYFYWYRQILGQKVEFLVSFYNNEISEKSEIFDDQFSVERPDGSNFTLKIRSTKLEDSAMYFCASRKASSGGSWTQYFGPGTRLTVL.

At least ten counts were recorded for this clone. The chain couples TRBV6-4 to TRBJ1-2, with 7 bases fitting TRBD1. This CDR3 contains 15 residues. With V trimmed by 2 bases and J by 8 bases, 11 bases remained unmatched. Germline V lookup: CDR1 MRHNA, CDR2 SNTAGT. The DNA of the CDR3 is TGTGCCAGCAGTGACACTCCACAGGGGATTGAAGGCTACACCTTC. It is translated as CASSDTPQGIEGYTF.

V gene TRBV7-2 combines with J gene TRBJ1-1; weak D call: TRBD1 (6 bases). Germline V CDR1 and CDR2: SGHTA, FQGNSA. Trimming removed 4 bases at V and 0 bases at J, with 12 bases between. This CDR3 is 15 amino acids long. The CDR3: CASSSAGTLNTEAFF. CDR3 nucleotide sequence: TGTGCCAGCAGCTCAGCCGGGACATTGAACACTGAAGCTTTCTTT. The full variable domain, with the rest looked up from reference TRBV7-2 and TRBJ1-1, is GAGVSQSPSNKVTEKGKDVELRCDPISGHTALYWYRQSLGQGLEFLIYFQGNSAPDKSGLPSDRFSAERTGGSVSTLTIQRTQQEDSAVYLCASSSAGTLNTEAFFGQGTRLTVV.

The rearrangement links TRBV4-1 to TRBJ2-2; TRBD1 aligns across 7 bases. Germline-derived CDR1 and CDR2 are MGHRA and YSYEKL. The CDR3 contains 13 residues. Trimming at V came to 4 bases and at J to 7 bases, leaving 3 bases not matched to a gene. CDR3 nucleotides: TGCGCCAGCAGCCGAACAGGGGTCGGGGAGCTGTTTTTT. Its protein product is CASSRTGVGELFF.

The chain joins TRBV27 to TRBJ2-5; 8 nucleotides match TRBD1. J was trimmed by 4 bases and V by 2 bases; bases with no gene match: 9. The CDR3 extends over 16 amino acids. CDR1 and CDR2 (germline): MNHEY, SMNVEV (reference sequence). CDR3 sequence (DNA): TGTGCCAGCAGTTTAAGCGCAGGGGGCTTTCGAGAGACCCAGTACTTC. Translating it yields CASSLSAGGFRETQYF.

The rearrangement links TRBV3-1 (or the pseudogene TRBV3-2) to TRBJ1-1, with D uncertain. Germline values: CDR1 LGHDT, CDR2 YNNKEL (reference sequence). The V end lost 1 base, the J end lost 5 bases, and 14 bases lay between the germline ends. The CDR3 consists of 15 residues. CDR3 sequence (DNA): TGTGCCAGCAGCCAAGTTGAGGCAGGAGGGACTGAAGCTTTCTTT. Its translation is CASSQVEAGGTEAFF.

The chain employs TRBV11-3 and TRBJ1-1; D unresolved. Germline V gives CDR1 SGHNT, CDR2 YENEEA. This CDR3 has 16 residues. The V gene lost 4 bases and the J gene lost 3 bases, with 18 bases spanning the gap. The DNA of the CDR3 is TGTGCCAGCAGCTCGAAACCTTACCGCTCGGACACTGAAGCTTTCTTT. Its protein is CASSSKPYRSDTEAFF.

The chain employs TRBV3-1 (or the pseudogene TRBV3-2) and TRBJ2-2; D gene uncertain. The CDR3 is 15 residues long. Germline V lookup: CDR1 LGHDT, CDR2 YNNKEL (reference sequence). Trimming shortened V by 1 base and J by 3 bases, and 9 bases separated the two germline ends. CDR3 region: CASSQARVDTGELFF. As DNA, the CDR3 is TGTGCCAGCAGCCAAGCGAGAGTAGACACCGGGGAGCTGTTTTTT.

The gene calls are TRBV6-5 and TRBJ1-2, with TRBD1 as a possible D gene (5 bases). From germline, CDR1 is MNHEY and CDR2 SVGAGI. The CDR3 totals 12 residues. Trimming cost V 10 bases and J 1 base, with 10 bases left between them. CDR3 protein: CATARDNYGYTF. As DNA, the CDR3 is TGTGCCACCGCCAGGGATAACTATGGCTACACCTTC.

The chain employs TRBV27 and TRBJ1-6; perhaps TRBD1 as D (6 bases). Trimming pared 2 bases from V and 4 bases from J, leaving 12 bases between. This CDR3 has 16 residues. From germline, CDR1 is MNHEY and CDR2 SMNVEV (reference sequence). The CDR3 DNA is TGTGCCAGCAGTTTAGTGGGGGCGCAGTATAATTCACCCCTCCACTTT. Amino acid sequence: CASSLVGAQYNSPLHF.

The V and J genes are TRBV7-9 and TRBJ1-4; maybe TRBD1 (6 bases). CDR1 and CDR2 from the germline V gene are SEHNR and FQNEAQ (reference sequence). Trimming took off 5 bases at V and 4 bases at J, with 14 bases between the two ends. The CDR3 loop spans 15 amino acids. The CDR3 is CASSPWTENNEKLFF. The CDR3 DNA follows: TGTGCCAGCAGCCCATGGACAGAGAATAATGAAAAACTGTTTTTT.

Only one count was recorded for this clone. The chain couples TRBV18 to TRBJ1-4, with 10 bases lining up with TRBD1. Germline lookup yields CDR1 KGHSH and CDR2 LQKENI. The CDR3 totals 16 residues. Trimming cost V 4 bases and J 8 bases; bases outside gene matches: 10. In DNA, the CDR3 is TGTGCCAGCTCACTCCGACAGGGGGCGCTTAGGGAAAAACTGTTTTTT. It is translated as CASSLRQGALREKLFF.

V and J are TRBV3-1 (or the pseudogene TRBV3-2) and TRBJ2-5; possible D gene TRBD2, 7 bases. V dropped 2 bases and J dropped 4 bases, with 20 bases sitting between them. The CDR3 has 17 amino acids. CDR1 is LGHDT, CDR2 YNNKEL, per germline (reference sequence). The CDR3 region has the DNA TGTGCCAGCAGCCAACCCTTAGGGAGGGGGGTTGTAGAGACCCAGTACTTC. This encodes CASSQPLGRGVVETQYF.

The J gene is TRBJ2-2, the V gene TRBV7-2; D may be TRBD1 (5 bases). Trimming pared 6 bases from V and 6 bases from J, leaving 11 bases between. The CDR3 sequence is 13 residues long. Germline CDR1 reads SGHTA; CDR2 reads FQGNSA. The CDR3 DNA reads as TGTGCCAGCAGACCCGCAGGGCCCGGGGAGCTGTTTTTT. It translates to CASRPAGPGELFF. Full variable domain (rest looked up from reference TRBV7-2 and TRBJ2-2): GAGVSQSPSNKVTEKGKDVELRCDPISGHTALYWYRQSLGQGLEFLIYFQGNSAPDKSGLPSDRFSAERTGGSVSTLTIQRTQQEDSAVYLCASRPAGPGELFFGEGSRLTVL.

The rearrangement joins TRBV7-2 to TRBJ1-2; 7 bases map to TRBD1. Trimming cost V 1 base and J 7 bases; bases outside gene matches: 6. The CDR3 extends over 14 amino acids. Germline-derived CDR1 and CDR2 are SGHTA and FQGNSA. This CDR3 reads CASSLEFRGFGYTF. CDR3 nucleotides: TGTGCCAGCAGCTTAGAGTTCAGGGGGTTTGGCTACACCTTC.

The genes are TRBV30 and TRBJ2-1; TRBD2 matches at 8 bases. The CDR3 sequence is 15 residues long. The germline V gene has CDR1 GTSNPN and CDR2 SVGIG (reference sequence). J lost 4 bases, V lost 3 bases, and 8 bases had no gene match. The CDR3 loop reads CAWRPTGGWYNEQFF. The CDR3 coding sequence is TGTGCCTGGAGGCCCACGGGAGGGTGGTACAATGAGCAGTTCTTC.

The chain uses TRBV4-3 and TRBJ1-4; D is unresolved. Germline loops: CDR1 LGHNA, CDR2 YSLEER. The V and J ends lost 0 bases and 4 bases respectively, with 6 bases between them. CDR3 length: 14 residues. CDR3 loop: CASSQESVNEKLFF. CDR3 nucleotides: TGCGCCAGCAGCCAAGAGTCAGTTAATGAAAAACTGTTTTTT.

The rearrangement links TRBV7-3 to TRBJ1-6; 11 nucleotides line up with TRBD1. Losses at the gene ends were 5 bases for V and 8 bases for J; bases not matched to a gene: 5. The CDR3 covers 15 residues. Germline V gene data show CDR1 as SGHTA and CDR2 as FQGTGA. The CDR3 DNA follows: TGTGCCAGCAGCGCCCGGACAGGGGGCGATTCACCCCTCCACTTT. Its translation: CASSARTGGDSPLHF.

The chain couples TRBV5-6 to TRBJ2-5; D perhaps matches TRBD2 (6 bases). CDR1 and CDR2 (germline): SGHDT, YYEEEE. V lost 3 bases to trimming and J lost 5 bases, with 17 bases between them. This CDR3 is 15 amino acids long. CDR3 in amino acids: CASSYQGPAGETQYF. CDR3 nucleotides: TGTGCCAGCAGCTACCAGGGCCCTGCGGGGGAGACCCAGTACTTC.

The chain recombines TRBV7-9 with TRBJ2-7, with TRBD1 identical over 9 bases. The CDR3 contains 15 residues. Germline V gene sequence: CDR1 SEHNR, CDR2 FQNEAQ (reference sequence). Germline trimming cut 5 bases from V and 4 bases from J; bases unmatched to any gene: 9. The CDR3 sequence: CASSPAGTGIYEQYF. For the CDR3, the DNA is TGTGCCAGCAGCCCCGCCGGGACAGGGATATACGAGCAGTACTTC.

A single count supports this clone. This chain links TRBV19 with TRBJ1-2, with 9 bases that match TRBD1. The V gene's germline CDR1 is LNHDA and CDR2 SQIVND (reference sequence). The V gene end was trimmed by 5 bases and the J gene end by 7 bases; junction bases not matched to a gene: 8. The CDR3 totals 14 residues. The CDR3: CASSPGQGIGGYTF. The CDR3, as DNA: TGTGCCAGTAGTCCGGGACAGGGAATAGGTGGCTACACCTTC.

The CDR3 loop reads CATSRDLAGGTDTQYF. The CDR3 DNA follows: TGTGCCACCAGCAGAGATCTGGCAGGGGGCACAGATACGCAGTATTTT. The rearrangement uses TRBV15 and TRBJ2-3; possibly TRBD1 for D (6 bases). The CDR3 is 16 amino acids. The V gene's germline CDR1 is LNHNV and CDR2 YYDKDF (reference sequence). Trimming left V 0 bases short and J 1 base short, with 11 bases between. The full variable domain, rest sourced from reference TRBV15 and TRBJ2-3, is DAMVIQNPRYQVTQFGKPVTLSCSQTLNHNVMYWYQQKSSQAPKLLFHYYDKDFNNEADTPDNFQSRRPNTSFCFLDIRSPGLGDTAMYLCATSRDLAGGTDTQYFGPGTRLTVL.

This clone was observed a few times. The rearrangement joins TRBV2 to TRBJ2-2, with 7 nucleotides matching TRBD2. Germline assignment: CDR1 SNHLY and CDR2 FYNNEI. The junction had 2 bases not matched to a gene; V was cut back by 7 bases and J by 0 bases. The CDR3 runs 14 residues. The chain's CDR3 is CASNGGANTGELFF. CDR3 nucleotides: TGTGCCAGCAATGGGGGGGCGAACACCGGGGAGCTGTTTTTT. Using reference TRBV2 and TRBJ2-2 for the parts outside the CDR3, the full variable domain is EPEVTQTPSHQVTQMGQEVILRCVPISNHLYFYWYRQILGQKVEFLVSFYNNEISEKSEIFDDQFSVERPDGSNFTLKIRSTKLEDSAMYFCASNGGANTGELFFGEGSRLTVL.

This chain joins TRBV7-2 and TRBJ1-3; D unresolved. The CDR3 length is 16 residues. The germline CDR1 and CDR2 sequences are SGHTA and FQGNSA. Trimming cost V 3 bases and J 4 bases, with 16 bases left between them. The CDR3 DNA sequence: TGTGCCAGCAGCTTTTTATTGAGGGCGCAAGGAAACACCATATATTTT. Its translation: CASSFLLRAQGNTIYF.

The chain uses TRBV19 and TRBJ2-7; maybe TRBD1 (6 bases). This CDR3 is built from 16 residues. Trimming took 4 bases from V and 2 from J, leaving 18 bases between them. Germline V gene lookup returns CDR1 LNHDA and CDR2 SQIVND (reference sequence). In nucleotides, the CDR3 is TGTGCCAGTAGTACGCAGGGCAAAGGGGGAACCTACGAGCAGTACTTC. This sequence encodes CASSTQGKGGTYEQYF.

The rearrangement uses TRBV3-1 (or the pseudogene TRBV3-2) and TRBJ1-6; 9 bases map to TRBD1. With 0 bases clipped from V and 3 bases from J, the junction kept 12 bases outside the gene matches. Per germline, CDR1 LGHDT and CDR2 YNNKEL (reference sequence). The CDR3 extends over 20 amino acids. The CDR3 region is CASSQDGGDRAVVYNSPLHF. The CDR3 region has the DNA TGTGCCAGCAGCCAAGACGGGGGGGACAGGGCGGTAGTCTATAATTCACCCCTCCACTTT.